Presented here are 5 T cell receptor beta chains from one specimen sequenced in a study of identical twins. TCRdb passed the 5' RACE reads through MiXCR, listing each CDR3 protein once. The profile shows hundreds of thousands of distinct CDR3 sequences, 9% to 15% of them singletons. Another study also made use of these data, one on yellow fever vaccine responses in identical twins.

The sample comprised PBMCs. These receptor sequences come from a woman younger than 30 in good health.

This clonotype was detected ten times or more. The chain uses TRBV4-1 and TRBJ1-6; D gene uncertain. Germline CDR1 reads MGHRA; CDR2 reads YSYEKL. This CDR3 region has 15 residues. Trimming stripped 0 bases from V and 3 bases from J, with 6 bases between. DNA of the CDR3: TGCGCCAGCAGCCAAGAAATAAGCTATAATTCACCCCTCCACTTT. Amino acid sequence: CASSQEISYNSPLHF.

This clonotype was seen repeatedly, ten times or more. The rearrangement uses TRBV29-1 and TRBJ1-2; D uncertain. The V gene's germline CDR1 is SQVTM and CDR2 ANQGSEA. This CDR3 has 15 residues. The V and J ends lost 2 bases and 2 bases respectively, with 15 bases between them. The CDR3 DNA is TGCAGCGTTGAATGGTATAAGAAATTAAACTATGGCTACACCTTC. Translating gives CSVEWYKKLNYGYTF.

This clonotype came up a few times. The CDR3 sequence is CASSSAEAGGFTDTQYF. As DNA, the CDR3 is TGTGCCAGCAGCTCCGCAGAGGCGGGAGGGTTCACAGATACGCAGTATTTT. This chain uses TRBV7-9 with TRBJ2-3; 9 nucleotides match TRBD2. Trimming took 4 bases from V and 2 from J; bases not matched to a gene: 10. This CDR3 comprises 17 residues. From germline, CDR1 is SEHNR and CDR2 FQNEAQ (reference sequence).

This clonotype was detected a few times. CDR3 loop: CASSQPWASTDTQYF. The CDR3 region has the DNA TGCGCCAGCAGCCAGCCGTGGGCATCCACAGATACGCAGTATTTT. The chain joins TRBV4-1 to TRBJ2-3; D ambiguous. CDR1 and CDR2 from the germline V gene are MGHRA and YSYEKL. Deletions cut 3 bases from V and 2 bases from J, with 12 bases between. The CDR3 runs 15 residues.

V usage is TRBV5-1 and J usage is TRBJ2-1, with 9 bases lining up with TRBD2. In germline, CDR1 is SGHRS, CDR2 YFSETQ. The trim removed 0 bases at V and 9 bases at J, leaving 10 bases unmatched. The CDR3 is made up of 16 amino acids. CDR3 bases: TGCGCCAGCAGCTTGGTACTAGCGGGTGGGCATGGTGAGCAGTTCTTC. Residues: CASSLVLAGGHGEQFF.